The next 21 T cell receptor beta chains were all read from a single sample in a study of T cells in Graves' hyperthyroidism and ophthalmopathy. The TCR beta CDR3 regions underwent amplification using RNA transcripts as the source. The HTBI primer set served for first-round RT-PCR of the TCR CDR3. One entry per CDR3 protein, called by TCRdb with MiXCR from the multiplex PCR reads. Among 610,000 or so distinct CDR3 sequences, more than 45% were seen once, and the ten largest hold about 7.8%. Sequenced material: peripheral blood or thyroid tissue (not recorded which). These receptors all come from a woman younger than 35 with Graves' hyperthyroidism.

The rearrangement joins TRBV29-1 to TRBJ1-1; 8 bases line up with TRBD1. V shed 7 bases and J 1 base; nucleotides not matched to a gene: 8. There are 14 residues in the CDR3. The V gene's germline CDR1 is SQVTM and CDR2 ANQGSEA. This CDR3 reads CSARVGQGNTEAFF. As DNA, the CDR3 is TGCAGCGCGCGGGTTGGACAGGGGAACACTGAAGCTTTCTTT.

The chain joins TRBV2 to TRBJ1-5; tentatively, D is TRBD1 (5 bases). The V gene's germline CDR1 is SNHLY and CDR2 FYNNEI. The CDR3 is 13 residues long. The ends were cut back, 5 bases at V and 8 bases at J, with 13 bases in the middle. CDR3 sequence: CASSYGAIEPQHF. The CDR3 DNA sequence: TGTGCCAGCAGTTACGGGGCAATAGAGCCCCAGCATTTT.

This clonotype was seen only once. The CDR3 DNA is TGCGCCAGCAGTCCAGGACAGGGAGTGTTGACTGAAGCTTTCTTT. This encodes CASSPGQGVLTEAFF. V is TRBV10-1 and J is TRBJ1-1; 8 bases agree with TRBD1. Germline CDR1 is WNHNN and CDR2 is SYGVQD (reference sequence). The CDR3 runs 15 residues. V dropped 5 bases and J dropped 5; count of bases not matched to a gene: 10.

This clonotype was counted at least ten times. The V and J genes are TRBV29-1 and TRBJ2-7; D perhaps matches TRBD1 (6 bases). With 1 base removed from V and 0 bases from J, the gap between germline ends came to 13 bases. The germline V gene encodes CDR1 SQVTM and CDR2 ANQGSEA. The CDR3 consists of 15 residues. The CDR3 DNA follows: TGCAGCGTTGAAGCCCCCGGGACAACCTCCTACGAGCAGTACTTC. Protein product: CSVEAPGTTSYEQYF.

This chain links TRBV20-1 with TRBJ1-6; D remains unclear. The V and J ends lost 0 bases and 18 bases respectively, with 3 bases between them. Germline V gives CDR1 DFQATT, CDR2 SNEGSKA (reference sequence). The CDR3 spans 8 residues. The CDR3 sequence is CSARDSHF. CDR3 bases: TGCAGTGCTAGAGATAGCCACTTT.

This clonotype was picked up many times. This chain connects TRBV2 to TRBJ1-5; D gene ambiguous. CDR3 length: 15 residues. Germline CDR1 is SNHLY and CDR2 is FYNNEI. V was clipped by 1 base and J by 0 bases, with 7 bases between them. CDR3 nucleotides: TGTGCCAGCAGTGAAGGCCGCTATAGCAATCAGCCCCAGCATTTT. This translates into CASSEGRYSNQPQHF.

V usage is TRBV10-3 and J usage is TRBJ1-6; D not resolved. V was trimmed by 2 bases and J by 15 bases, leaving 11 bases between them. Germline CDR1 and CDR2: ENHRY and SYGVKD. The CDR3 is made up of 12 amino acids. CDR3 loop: CAISEERRILHF. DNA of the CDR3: TGTGCCATCAGTGAGGAAAGAAGGATCCTCCACTTT.

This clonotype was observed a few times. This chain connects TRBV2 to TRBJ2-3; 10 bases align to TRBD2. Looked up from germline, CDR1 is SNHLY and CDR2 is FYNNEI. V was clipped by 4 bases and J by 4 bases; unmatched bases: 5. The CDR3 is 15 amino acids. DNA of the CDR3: TGTGCCAGCAGTGCACTAGCGGGATTTGCAGATACGCAGTATTTT. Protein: CASSALAGFADTQYF. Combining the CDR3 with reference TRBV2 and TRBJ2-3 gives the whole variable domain EPEVTQTPSHQVTQMGQEVILRCVPISNHLYFYWYRQILGQKVEFLVSFYNNEISEKSEIFDDQFSVERPDGSNFTLKIRSTKLEDSAMYFCASSALAGFADTQYFGPGTRLTVL.

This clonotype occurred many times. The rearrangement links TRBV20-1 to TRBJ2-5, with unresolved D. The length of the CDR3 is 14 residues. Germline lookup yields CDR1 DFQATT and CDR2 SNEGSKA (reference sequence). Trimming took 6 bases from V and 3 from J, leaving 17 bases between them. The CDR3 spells CSAALSRAEETQYF. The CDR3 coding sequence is TGCAGTGCCGCCCTTAGTCGGGCAGAAGAGACCCAGTACTTC.

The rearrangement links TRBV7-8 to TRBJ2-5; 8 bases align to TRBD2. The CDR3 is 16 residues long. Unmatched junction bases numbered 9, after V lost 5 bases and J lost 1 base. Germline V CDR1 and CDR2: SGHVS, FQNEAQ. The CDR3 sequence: CASSPSTSVPQETQYF. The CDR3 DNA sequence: TGTGCCAGCAGCCCTTCGACTAGCGTACCCCAAGAGACCCAGTACTTC.

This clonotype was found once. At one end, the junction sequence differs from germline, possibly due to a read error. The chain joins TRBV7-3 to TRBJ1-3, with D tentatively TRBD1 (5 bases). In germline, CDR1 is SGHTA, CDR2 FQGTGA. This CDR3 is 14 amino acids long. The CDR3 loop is CASSSGGVGNTIYF. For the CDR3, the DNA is TGTGCTAGCAGCTCCGGGGGGGTTGGAAACACCATATATTTT.

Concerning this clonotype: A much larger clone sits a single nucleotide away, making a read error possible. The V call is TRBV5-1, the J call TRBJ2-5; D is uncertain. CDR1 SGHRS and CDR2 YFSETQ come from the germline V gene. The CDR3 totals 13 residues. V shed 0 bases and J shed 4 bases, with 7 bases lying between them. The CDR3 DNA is TGCGCCAGCAGCTTGGTGCAGCGAGAGACCCAGTACTTC. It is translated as CASSLVQRETQYF.

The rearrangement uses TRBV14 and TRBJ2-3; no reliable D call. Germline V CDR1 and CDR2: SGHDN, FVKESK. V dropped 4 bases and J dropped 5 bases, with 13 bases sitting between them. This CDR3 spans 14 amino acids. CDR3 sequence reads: CASSPLDPGDTQYF. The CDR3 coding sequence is TGTGCCAGCAGCCCCCTAGATCCGGGAGATACGCAGTATTTT.

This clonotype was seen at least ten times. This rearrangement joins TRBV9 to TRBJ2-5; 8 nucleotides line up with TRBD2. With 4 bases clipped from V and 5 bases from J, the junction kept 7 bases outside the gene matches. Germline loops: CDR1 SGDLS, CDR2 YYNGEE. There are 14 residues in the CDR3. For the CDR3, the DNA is TGTGCCAGCAGCCCGGGAGGGGTGGGGGAGACCCAGTACTTC. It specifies CASSPGGVGETQYF.

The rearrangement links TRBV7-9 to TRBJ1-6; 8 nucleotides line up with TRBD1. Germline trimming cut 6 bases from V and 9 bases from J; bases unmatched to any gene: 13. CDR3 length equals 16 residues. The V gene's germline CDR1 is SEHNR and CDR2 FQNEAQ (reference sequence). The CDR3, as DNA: TGTGCCAGCAGGGTCCGTCCTCGGACAGGGAGTTCACCCCTCCACTTT. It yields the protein CASRVRPRTGSSPLHF.

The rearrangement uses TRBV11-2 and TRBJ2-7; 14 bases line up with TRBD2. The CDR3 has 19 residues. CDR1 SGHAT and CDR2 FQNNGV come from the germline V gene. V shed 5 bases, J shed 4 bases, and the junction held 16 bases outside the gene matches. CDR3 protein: CASSTYITRGTSGSYEQYF. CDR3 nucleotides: TGTGCCAGCAGCACCTATATAACAAGGGGGACTAGCGGGAGTTACGAGCAGTACTTC.

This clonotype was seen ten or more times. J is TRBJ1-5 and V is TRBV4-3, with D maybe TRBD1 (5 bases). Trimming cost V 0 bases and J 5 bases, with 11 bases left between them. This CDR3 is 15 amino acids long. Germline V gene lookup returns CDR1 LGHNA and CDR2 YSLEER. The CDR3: CASSQDGHRDQPQHF. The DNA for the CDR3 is TGCGCCAGCAGCCAAGATGGACATCGGGATCAGCCCCAGCATTTT.

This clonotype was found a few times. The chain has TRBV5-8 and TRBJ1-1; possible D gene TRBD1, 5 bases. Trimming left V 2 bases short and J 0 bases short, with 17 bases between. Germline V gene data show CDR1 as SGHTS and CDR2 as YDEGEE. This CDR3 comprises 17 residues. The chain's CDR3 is CASSFFKGPNMNTEAFF. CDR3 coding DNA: TGTGCCAGCAGCTTTTTTAAGGGACCCAACATGAACACTGAAGCTTTCTTT.

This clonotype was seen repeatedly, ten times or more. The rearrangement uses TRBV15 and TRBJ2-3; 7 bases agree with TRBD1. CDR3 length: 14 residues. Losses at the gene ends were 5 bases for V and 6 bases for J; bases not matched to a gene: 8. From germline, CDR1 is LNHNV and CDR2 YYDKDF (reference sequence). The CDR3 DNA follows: TGTGCCACCAGCCGAGGGACAGTTAGGGATACGCAGTATTTT. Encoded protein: CATSRGTVRDTQYF.

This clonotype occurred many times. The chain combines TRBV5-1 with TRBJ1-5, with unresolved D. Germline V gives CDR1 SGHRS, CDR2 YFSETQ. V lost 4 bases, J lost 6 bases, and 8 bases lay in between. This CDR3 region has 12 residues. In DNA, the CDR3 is TGCGCCAGCAGCCCGACCGGTCAGCCCCAGCATTTT. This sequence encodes CASSPTGQPQHF.

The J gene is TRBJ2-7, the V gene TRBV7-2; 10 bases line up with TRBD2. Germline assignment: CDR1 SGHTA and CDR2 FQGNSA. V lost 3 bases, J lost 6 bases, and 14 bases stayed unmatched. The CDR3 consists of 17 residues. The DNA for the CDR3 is TGTGCCAGCAGCTTGCTTAGCGGGAGGAGCCACGGAGCCGAGCAGTACTTC. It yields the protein CASSLLSGRSHGAEQYF.